The 7 T cell receptor beta chains below all came from one sample that was sequenced in a study of cytomegalovirus exposure and HLA in healthy donors. Primers: 60 Vbeta forward and 13 Jbeta reverse. Profiled with immunoSEQ multiplex PCR; TCRdb holds only in-frame clones, not every one. The sample yields 70,000 to 80,000 clones, roughly four fifths seen once. The sequenced material came from PBMCs. The receptors stem from a man aged 18 to 35 in good health and CMV-seronegative.

This clone has only one observation. The chain has TRBV5-1 and TRBJ2-7; 9 nucleotides align to TRBD1. Losses at the gene ends were 0 bases for V and 9 bases for J; bases not matched to a gene: 4. The length of the CDR3 is 13 residues. The germline V gene has CDR1 SGHRS and CDR2 YFSETQ. CDR3 sequence (DNA): TGCGCCAGCAGCTTGGGGGACAGGGATGTGCAGTACTTC. Translation gives CASSLGDRDVQYF.

Only a few counts were recorded for this clone. The J gene is TRBJ1-6, the V gene TRBV6-6; 10 nucleotides line up with TRBD1. The CDR3 has 15 amino acids. The germline V gene encodes CDR1 MNHNY and CDR2 SVGAGI (reference sequence). Trimming removed 4 bases from V and 10 bases from J; junction bases left unmatched: 7. DNA for the CDR3: TGTGCCAGCAGTTGGGGACAGGGGCCTTTGTCACCCCTCCACTTT. It encodes CASSWGQGPLSPLHF.

The gene calls are TRBV29-1 and TRBJ2-2, with D unresolved. CDR1 is SQVTM and CDR2 is ANQGSEA in the germline V gene. The CDR3 has 13 amino acids. V lost 3 bases and J lost 3, with 8 bases in between. DNA of the CDR3: TGCAGCGTTGAGCGAGAGGACACCGGGGAGCTGTTTTTT. Amino acids: CSVEREDTGELFF.

This chain connects TRBV19 to TRBJ2-4; D possibly corresponds to TRBD1 (5 bases). The CDR3 is made up of 15 amino acids. Trimming took off 5 bases at V and 2 bases at J, with 13 bases between the two ends. Germline loops: CDR1 LNHDA, CDR2 SQIVND (reference sequence). The CDR3 loop is CASSHLSGTKNIQYF. CDR3 DNA: TGTGCCAGTAGTCACCTGTCAGGGACCAAAAACATTCAGTACTTC.

Here the CDR3 DNA reads TGCGCCAGCAGCCAAGTTCCTCAGAGGGTTGGCTACACCTTC. This encodes CASSQVPQRVGYTF. This sequence joins TRBV4-3 and TRBJ1-2, with D unresolved. Trimming took 1 base from V and 7 from J, leaving 13 bases between them. CDR3 length: 14 residues. CDR1 and CDR2 from the germline V gene are LGHNA and YSLEER.

J is TRBJ2-1 and V is TRBV7-6; D is possibly TRBD2 (5 bases). V lost 1 base and J lost 0, with 10 bases in between. The CDR3 sequence is 16 residues long. The germline V gene has CDR1 SGHVS and CDR2 FNYEAQ. The CDR3 sequence is CASSLGGQSSYNEQFF. As DNA, the CDR3 is TGTGCCAGCAGCTTAGGCGGGCAAAGCTCCTACAATGAGCAGTTCTTC.

The V and J genes are TRBV6-6 and TRBJ1-4; D is ambiguous. CDR3 size: 14 residues. The V gene lost 8 bases and the J gene lost 4 bases, with 14 bases spanning the gap. Germline CDR1 and CDR2: MNHNY and SVGAGI (reference sequence). The DNA of the CDR3 is TGTGCCAGCGTGCTCCCGGGTGGTAATGAAAAACTGTTTTTT. Protein: CASVLPGGNEKLFF.